This T cell receptor (beta chain) was recovered during a study of cytomegalovirus exposure and HLA in healthy donors. PCR involved 60 Vbeta and 13 Jbeta primers. Using immunoSEQ multiplex PCR, the repertoire was profiled, and TCRdb retains in-frame clones only, with some absent. The table records a few hundred thousand clones, about 83% of them present only once. This clone has more than one count but fewer than ten. V shed 0 bases and J 0 bases; nucleotides not matched to a gene: 7. Germline V gives CDR1 LGHNA, CDR2 YSLEER. CDR3 length equals 17 residues. The material sequenced was PBMCs. This receptor was identified in a girl aged 5-17 years in good health and CMV-seronegative. This sequence joins TRBV4-3 and TRBJ1-1, with 7 positions matching TRBD1. The CDR3 sequence: CASSQDDRAAMNTEAFF. CDR3 DNA: TGCGCCAGCAGCCAAGATGACAGGGCAGCGATGAACACTGAAGCTTTCTTT.